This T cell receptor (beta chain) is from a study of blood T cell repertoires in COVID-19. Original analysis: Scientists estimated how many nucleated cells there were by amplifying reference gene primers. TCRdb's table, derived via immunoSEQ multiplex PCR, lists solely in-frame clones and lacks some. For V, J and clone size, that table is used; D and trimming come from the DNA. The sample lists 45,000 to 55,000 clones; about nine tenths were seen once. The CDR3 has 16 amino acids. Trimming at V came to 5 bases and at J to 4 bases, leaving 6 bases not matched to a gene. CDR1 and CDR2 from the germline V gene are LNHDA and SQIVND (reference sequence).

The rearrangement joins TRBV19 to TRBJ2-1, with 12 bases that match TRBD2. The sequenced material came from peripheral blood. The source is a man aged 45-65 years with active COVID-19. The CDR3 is CASSPTSGGPYNEQFF. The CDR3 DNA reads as TGTGCCAGTAGTCCAACTAGCGGGGGGCCATACAATGAGCAGTTCTTC.